A selection of T cell receptor beta chains follows, all from one sample in a study of PD-1 blockade in classical Hodgkin lymphoma. The assay was immunoSEQ multiplex PCR, and TCRdb's table has in-frame clones only and misses some. This sample has around 66,000 clones; 71% occur once, and the top ten carry approximately 8.4%. The sequencing used peripheral blood mononuclear cells (PBMCs), collected before the second cycle of nivolumab. The receptors were gathered from a human donor with classical Hodgkin lymphoma. Each CDR3 is given with its conserved first and last residue. The D gene is left open where the match is weak. Not every row has a clone size; where given, it reads once, few, many or a size class.

>TRBJ2-3|NA|TRBV6-6|NA
CASSGGWNTDTQYF
TGTGCCAGCAGTGGGGGATGGAACACAGATACGCAGTATTTT
>TRBJ2-7|NA|TRBV4-2|NA
CASSQEGAGAGYEQYF
TGTGCCAGCAGCCAAGAGGGGGCGGGGGCAGGCTACGAGCAGTACTTC
>TRBJ2-5|NA|TRBV5-6|NA
CASSSGQTQYF
TGTGCCAGCAGCAGTGGGCAGACCCAGTACTTC
>TRBJ2-1|NA|TRBV5-1|NA
CASSLDGDQYYNEQFF
TGCGCCAGCAGCTTGGACGGGGACCAATACTACAATGAGCAGTTCTTC
>TRBJ2-1|NA|TRBV5-1|NA
CASSGAPGFFNEQFF
TGCGCCAGCAGCGGTGCCCCCGGTTTTTTCAATGAGCAGTTCTTC
>TRBJ1-1|NA|TRBV19|NA
CASTTRENTEAFF
TGTGCCAGTACTACACGAGAGAACACTGAAGCTTTCTTT
>TRBJ2-5|NA|TRBV7-2|NA
CASSLSETQYF
TGTGCCAGCAGCTTATCCGAGACCCAGTACTTC
>TRBJ1-1|NA|TRBV30|NA
CAWSGPGPHMENAFF
TGTGCCTGGAGTGGCCCGGGGCCCCACATGGAGAATGCTTTCTTT
>TRBJ2-1|NA|TRBV5-1|NA
CASSLDTGEDEQFF
TGCGCCAGCAGCTTGGATACGGGAGAGGATGAGCAGTTCTTC
>TRBJ1-3|NA|TRBV9|NA
CASSDSGRNTIYF
TGTGCCAGCAGCGATTCGGGGCGGAACACCATATATTTT
>TRBJ2-1|NA|TRBV2|few
CASSDGAVREQFF
TGTGCCAGCAGTGACGGGGCGGTCCGTGAGCAGTTCTTC
>TRBJ1-4|TRBD1|TRBV2|many
CASSPGQAPNEKLFF
TGTGCCAGCAGTCCCGGACAGGCTCCCAATGAAAAACTGTTTTTT
>TRBJ2-1|NA|TRBV11-2|NA
CASSLLPGQIVSYNEQFF
TGTGCCAGCAGCTTACTACCGGGACAAATAGTCTCCTACAATGAGCAGTTCTTC
>TRBJ2-2|TRBD2|TRBV6-1|NA
CASSAAGGNTGELFF
TGTGCCAGCAGTGCAGCGGGAGGGAACACCGGGGAGCTGTTTTTT
>TRBJ2-7|TRBD1|TRBV27|NA
CASSADLPGQGSYEQYF
TGTGCCAGCAGTGCCGATCTCCCGGGACAGGGGAGCTACGAGCAGTACTTC
>TRBJ2-5|TRBD1|TRBV7-6|once
CASRRGLGETQYF
TGTGCCAGCAGAAGGGGGCTGGGAGAGACCCAGTACTTC
>TRBJ1-1|NA|TRBV29-1|NA
CSVQGRAGTEAFF
TGCAGCGTTCAGGGGCGGGCAGGGACTGAAGCTTTCTTT
>TRBJ2-3|NA|TRBV5-1|NA
CASTSTGPMLADTQYF
TGCGCCAGCACCTCGACCGGACCGATGCTTGCAGATACGCAGTATTTT
>TRBJ2-5|NA|TRBV6-1|NA
CATRLETQYF
TGTGCCACACGCCTGGAGACCCAGTACTTC
>TRBJ1-6|NA|TRBV6-1|NA
CASSESRGNSPLHF
TGTGCCAGCAGTGAAAGTAGGGGGAATTCACCCCTCCACTTT
>TRBJ2-5|TRBD1|TRBV7-6|NA
CASSLGTGGGETQYF
TGTGCCAGCAGCTTAGGGACAGGGGGCGGAGAGACCCAGTACTTC
>TRBJ2-5|TRBD1|TRBV2|few
CATNQGEETQYF
TGTGCCACCAACCAGGGGGAAGAGACCCAGTACTTC
>TRBJ1-2|NA|TRBV7-9|NA
CASSLSRGGREGYTF
TGTGCCAGCAGCTTAAGCCGAGGGGGGCGTGAAGGCTACACCTTC
>TRBJ1-4|TRBD1|TRBV9|NA
CASSVEDRPNEKLFF
TGTGCCAGCAGCGTAGAGGACAGGCCTAATGAAAAACTGTTTTTT
>TRBJ1-4|NA|TRBV6-5|NA
CASSYSKARDGGKLFF
TGTGCCAGCAGTTACTCGAAAGCCAGGGACGGTGGGAAACTGTTTTTT
>TRBJ2-7|NA|TRBV11-2|NA
CASSDRGGGVLDEQYF
TGTGCCAGCAGCGACCGGGGTGGGGGAGTTTTGGACGAGCAGTACTTC
>TRBJ2-3|TRBD2|TRBV27|once
CASSLGGSYTQYF
TGTGCCAGCAGTTTGGGGGGGTCGTATACGCAGTATTTT
>TRBJ2-5|TRBD2|TRBV11-2|NA
CASSPRGGQETQYF
TGTGCCAGCAGCCCGCGCGGGGGGCAGGAGACCCAGTACTTC
>TRBJ1-5|NA|TRBV9|once
CASSVDGVNQPQHF
TGTGCCAGCAGCGTAGATGGGGTTAATCAGCCCCAGCATTTT
>TRBJ1-2|NA|TRBV30|many
CAWSVGRLAGYTF
TGTGCCTGGAGTGTTGGCCGGCTGGCTGGCTACACCTTC
>TRBJ2-2|NA|TRBV7-2|NA
CASSPELPGELFF
TGTGCCAGCAGCCCAGAATTGCCCGGGGAGCTGTTTTTT
>TRBJ2-1|NA|TRBV5-1|NA
CASSLELARNEQFF
TGCGCCAGCAGCTTGGAGTTAGCGCGGAATGAGCAGTTCTTC
>TRBJ2-3|NA|TRBV7-6|few
CASSLQSHTQYF
TGTGCCAGCAGCTTACAGTCTCATACGCAGTATTTT
>TRBJ1-6|NA|TRBV27|NA
CASSLSAHSPLHF
TGTGCCAGCAGTTTATCTGCCCATTCGCCCCTCCACTTT
>TRBJ1-2|TRBD1|TRBV28|few
CASSPGQGSYGYTF
TGTGCCAGCAGTCCCGGACAGGGGTCCTATGGCTACACCTTC
>TRBJ1-2|TRBD1|TRBV19|NA
CASRETYTGGANYGYTF
TGTGCCAGTAGGGAGACTTATACAGGGGGAGCTAACTATGGCTACACCTTC
>TRBJ2-5|TRBD2|TRBV11-2|few
CASRWLAGGETQYF
TGTGCCAGCCGGTGGCTAGCGGGAGGAGAGACCCAGTACTTC
>TRBJ1-1|NA|TRBV19|NA
CASSPLLRGFAEAFF
TGTGCCAGTAGTCCTCTTCTCAGGGGCTTCGCTGAAGCTTTCTTT
>TRBJ2-7|NA|TRBV2|few
CASSDGARADF
TGTGCCAGCAGTGATGGGGCTCGGGCCGACTTC
>TRBJ1-4|NA|TRBV7-8|NA
CASSPRGSGEKLFF
TGTGCCAGCAGCCCCCGAGGCAGCGGGGAAAAACTGTTTTTT
>TRBJ1-5|NA|TRBV6-1|NA
CASSVTWNQPQHF
TGTGCCAGCAGCGTGACATGGAATCAGCCCCAGCATTTT
>TRBJ2-7|NA|TRBV28|few
CASRGSYEQYF
TGTGCCAGCAGGGGCTCCTACGAGCAGTACTTC
>TRBJ2-5|TRBD2|TRBV11-2|few
CASHVAGGQETQYF
TGTGCCAGTCATGTAGCGGGAGGGCAAGAGACCCAGTACTTC
>TRBJ2-1|NA|TRBV6-1|NA
CASSPWGSEQFF
TGTGCCAGCAGTCCATGGGGATCTGAGCAGTTCTTC